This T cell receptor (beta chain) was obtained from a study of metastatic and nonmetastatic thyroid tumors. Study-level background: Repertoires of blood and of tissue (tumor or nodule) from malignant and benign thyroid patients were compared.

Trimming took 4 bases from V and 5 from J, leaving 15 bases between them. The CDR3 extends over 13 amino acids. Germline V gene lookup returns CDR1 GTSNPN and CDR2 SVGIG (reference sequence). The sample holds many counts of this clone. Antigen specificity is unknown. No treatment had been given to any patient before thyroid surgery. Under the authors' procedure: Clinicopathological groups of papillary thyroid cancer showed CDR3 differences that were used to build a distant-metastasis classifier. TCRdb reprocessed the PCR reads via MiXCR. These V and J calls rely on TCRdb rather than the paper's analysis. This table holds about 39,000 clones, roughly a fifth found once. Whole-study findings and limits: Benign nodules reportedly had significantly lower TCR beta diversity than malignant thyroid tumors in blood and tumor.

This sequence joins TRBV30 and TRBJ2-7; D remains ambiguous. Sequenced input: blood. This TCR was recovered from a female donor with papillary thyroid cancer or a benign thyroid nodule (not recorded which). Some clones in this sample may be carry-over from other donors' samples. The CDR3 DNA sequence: TGTGCCTGGACATTTGGCAGGAGCAACGAGCAGTACTTC. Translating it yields CAWTFGRSNEQYF.